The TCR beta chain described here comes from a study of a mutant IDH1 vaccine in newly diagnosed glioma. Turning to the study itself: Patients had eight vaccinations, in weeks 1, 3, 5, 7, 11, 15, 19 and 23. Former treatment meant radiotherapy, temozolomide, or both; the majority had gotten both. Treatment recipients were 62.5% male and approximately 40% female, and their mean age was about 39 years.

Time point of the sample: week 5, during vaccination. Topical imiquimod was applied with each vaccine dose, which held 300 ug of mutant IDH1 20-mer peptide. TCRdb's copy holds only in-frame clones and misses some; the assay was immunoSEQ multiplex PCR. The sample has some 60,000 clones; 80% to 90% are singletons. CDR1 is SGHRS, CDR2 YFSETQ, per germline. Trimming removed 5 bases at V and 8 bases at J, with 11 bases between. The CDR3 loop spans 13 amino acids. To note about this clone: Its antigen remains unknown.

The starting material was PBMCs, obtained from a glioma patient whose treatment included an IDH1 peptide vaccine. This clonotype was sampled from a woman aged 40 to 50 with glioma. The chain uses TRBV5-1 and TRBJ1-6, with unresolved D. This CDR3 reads CASRFRHDSPLHF. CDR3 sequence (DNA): TGCGCCAGCAGGTTCCGTCATGATTCACCCCTCCACTTT.